The clone carrying this T cell receptor beta chain has at least ten counts. Its antigen is as yet unknown. From germline, CDR1 is LGHDT and CDR2 YNNKEL (reference sequence). V dropped 4 bases and J dropped 10; count of bases not matched to a gene: 6. The CDR3 spans 12 residues. With iRepertoire HTBI primers and Arm-PCR of CDR3 regions, TCR beta libraries were built. TCRdb itself ran the multiplex PCR reads through MiXCR, one entry per CDR3 protein. Of 300,000 to 450,000 distinct CDR3 sequences in the sample, roughly a sixth were seen once. Time point defined: newly diagnosed GD, antithyroid drugs for less than 3 months. PBMCs provided the RNA from which the TCR library was made. This entry is derived from a study of regulatory T cells in long-lasting Graves disease. Study outcomes and limitations: Investigators studied peripheral blood only, not thyroid tissue. Lower TCR diversity was seen in persistent Graves' patients than in newly diagnosed ones. Persistent cases favored TRBV28, TRBJ1-2 and TRBJ2-5.

This TCR derives from a female donor with Graves disease. The sample in question was peripheral blood mononuclear cells (PBMCs), obtained at new diagnosis, from a patient treated with antithyroid drugs. This chain joins TRBV3-1 and TRBJ1-1; TRBD1 matches 7 bases. The CDR3 DNA follows: TGTGCCAGCAGCCCCCGGGACAGTCGAGCTTTCTTT. Its translation: CASSPRDSRAFF.